This T cell receptor (beta chain) was retrieved from a study of cytomegalovirus exposure and HLA in healthy donors. This CDR3 region has 15 residues. Germline V CDR1 and CDR2: SGDLS, YYNGEE. V was clipped by 4 bases and J by 2 bases, with 13 bases between them. The study ran its PCR with 60 Vbeta and 13 Jbeta primers. The table came from immunoSEQ multiplex PCR; TCRdb's copy has only in-frame clones and leaves some out. The table lists 150,000 to 200,000 clones, roughly 80% of them singletons, with approximately 10% in the top ten. The chain links TRBV9 to TRBJ2-1; TRBD2 might be the D (6 bases). The receptor was derived from a young man in good health and CMV-seropositive. The specimen sequenced was PBMCs. CDR3 residues: CASSPQWGAYNEQFF. CDR3 nucleotide sequence: TGTGCCAGCAGCCCCCAGTGGGGGGCCTACAATGAGCAGTTCTTC.